The 16 T cell receptor beta chains below come from one sample, sequenced in a study of technical replicates of blood from four donors. Profiled with immunoSEQ multiplex PCR; TCRdb holds only in-frame clones, not every one. Of about 79,000 clones listed, about nine tenths are singletons. The sequenced material came from T cells isolated from PBMCs. These receptor sequences come from a human donor in good health. Some clones in this sample may be carry-over from other donors' samples.

J is TRBJ2-3 and V is TRBV7-9; 9 bases line up with TRBD2. Germline trimming cut 6 bases from V and 1 base from J; bases unmatched to any gene: 5. Germline lookup yields CDR1 SEHNR and CDR2 FQNEAQ (reference sequence). This CDR3 has 15 amino acids. The CDR3 here is CASSRRTSGTDTQYF. The DNA for the CDR3 is TGTGCCAGCAGTCGTAGGACTAGCGGCACAGATACGCAGTATTTT.

The chain employs TRBV6-1 and TRBJ2-1; perhaps TRBD2 as D (6 bases). This CDR3 comprises 13 residues. Germline CDR1 reads MNHNS; CDR2 reads SASEGT. Trimming cost V 4 bases and J 3 bases, with 7 bases left between them. Here the CDR3 DNA reads TGTGCCAGCAGTGCGGGACTCTACAATGAGCAGTTCTTC. Protein product: CASSAGLYNEQFF.

CDR3 sequence: CASSLESGLDFSDTQYF. In DNA form, the CDR3 reads TGTGCCAGCAGCTTGGAAAGCGGACTAGACTTTTCAGATACGCAGTATTTT. V and J are TRBV5-8 and TRBJ2-3; 7 positions agree with TRBD2. After removal of 0 bases from V and 4 bases from J, the junction contained 11 bases not matched to a gene. CDR1 is SGHTS and CDR2 is YDEGEE in the germline V gene. CDR3 size: 17 residues. The full variable domain, with the rest looked up from reference TRBV5-8 and TRBJ2-3, is EAGVTQSPTHLIKTRGQQATLRCSPISGHTSVYWYQQALGLGLQFLLWYDEGEERNRGNFPPRFSGRQFPNYSSELNVNALELEDSALYLCASSLESGLDFSDTQYFGPGTRLTVL.

The chain uses TRBV7-2 and TRBJ2-1; 10 nucleotides match TRBD2. The CDR3 has 16 residues. Trimming took 5 bases from V and 6 from J; bases not matched to a gene: 10. CDR1 and CDR2 from the germline V gene are SGHTA and FQGNSA. CDR3 in DNA: TGTGCCAGCAGCCCTCGGGATAGCGGGAGGACCAATGAGCAGTTCTTC. Translating gives CASSPRDSGRTNEQFF.

The CDR3: CASSSRQGSRGNTIYF. The CDR3 bases are TGTGCCAGCAGTTCCCGACAGGGGAGTCGAGGAAACACCATATATTTT. This sequence joins TRBV27 and TRBJ1-3; 8 bases are shared with TRBD1. The length of the CDR3 is 16 residues. Germline V gives CDR1 MNHEY, CDR2 SMNVEV (reference sequence). V was clipped by 4 bases and J by 4 bases; unmatched bases: 9.

Written as DNA, the CDR3 is TGTGCCAGCAGTGTTTTCCTAGCGGGAGTCTCGCAGACCCAGTACTTC. Amino acids: CASSVFLAGVSQTQYF. This chain joins TRBV2 and TRBJ2-5, with 10 bases that match TRBD2. The CDR3 is made up of 16 amino acids. Germline V gives CDR1 SNHLY, CDR2 FYNNEI. V lost 4 bases to trimming and J lost 6 bases; unmatched junction nucleotides: 11.

The chain has TRBV5-1 and TRBJ2-3; TRBD2 agrees at 7 bases. The CDR3 extends over 14 amino acids. Trimming removed 6 bases from V and 3 bases from J; junction bases left unmatched: 7. The V gene's germline CDR1 is SGHRS and CDR2 YFSETQ. The CDR3 loop is CASTLGGSTDTQYF. Here the CDR3 DNA reads TGCGCCAGCACCCTGGGGGGGAGTACAGATACGCAGTATTTT. Together with reference TRBV5-1 and TRBJ2-3, the CDR3 gives the full variable domain: KAGVTQTPRYLIKTRGQQVTLSCSPISGHRSVSWYQQTPGQGLQFLFEYFSETQRNKGNFPGRFSGRQFSNSRSEMNVSTLELGDSALYLCASTLGGSTDTQYFGPGTRLTVL.

The rearrangement uses TRBV19 and TRBJ2-3; possibly TRBD1 for D (5 bases). The CDR3 covers 14 residues. Germline V CDR1 and CDR2: LNHDA, SQIVND (reference sequence). The V gene lost 0 bases and the J gene lost 3 bases, with 7 bases spanning the gap. CDR3 amino acids: CASSIDHRTDTQYF. The CDR3 nucleotides are TGTGCCAGTAGTATAGATCACAGGACAGATACGCAGTATTTT.

V and J are TRBV5-8 and TRBJ2-3; D not certain. Trimming took off 0 bases at V and 2 bases at J, with 4 bases between the two ends. This CDR3 spans 13 amino acids. The germline gives CDR1 SGHTS, CDR2 YDEGEE. The CDR3 region is CASSLDITDTQYF. CDR3 DNA: TGTGCCAGCAGCTTGGATATCACAGATACGCAGTATTTT.

This chain links TRBV5-4 with TRBJ2-7, with D tentatively TRBD1 (6 bases). The V and J ends lost 1 base and 2 bases respectively, with 10 bases between them. The CDR3 is 14 amino acids. Per germline, CDR1 SGHNT and CDR2 YYREEE (reference sequence). CDR3 protein: CASSLPGVTYEQYF. As DNA, the CDR3 is TGTGCCAGCAGCTTGCCAGGGGTAACCTACGAGCAGTACTTC.

To note about this clone: The junction does not match germline at one end; this may be a read error. The sample carries other DNA sequences with the same CDR3. The chain combines TRBV10-1 with TRBJ2-7, with 10 bases lining up with TRBD1. In germline, CDR1 is WNHNN, CDR2 SYGVQD (reference sequence). CDR3 length equals 14 residues. CDR3 sequence: CASSELRTGGEQYF. The CDR3 region has the DNA TGCGCCAGCAGCGAGTTGAGGACAGGGGGCGAGCAGTACTTC.

The chain uses TRBV6-5 and TRBJ2-2, with D possibly matching TRBD2 (5 bases). Germline V gene sequence: CDR1 MNHEY, CDR2 SVGAGI. Trimming took 0 bases from V and 1 from J, leaving 9 bases between them. The CDR3 spans 16 residues. CDR3 DNA sequence: TGTGCCAGCAGTTACTCCGTCGGGGAGAACACCGGGGAGCTGTTTTTT. It yields the protein CASSYSVGENTGELFF.

This rearrangement joins TRBV2 to TRBJ2-7; D not certain. Germline loops: CDR1 SNHLY, CDR2 FYNNEI. The CDR3 consists of 12 residues. The V gene lost 4 bases and the J gene lost 3 bases, with 7 bases spanning the gap. CDR3 amino acids: CASSVPSYEQYF. The CDR3 DNA reads TGTGCCAGCAGTGTCCCCAGCTACGAGCAGTACTTC.

The gene calls are TRBV4-3 and TRBJ1-2; a weak D match, TRBD1 (6 bases). V dropped 0 bases and J dropped 3 bases, with 20 bases sitting between them. CDR1 is LGHNA and CDR2 is YSLEER in the germline V gene. This CDR3 spans 18 amino acids. This CDR3 is CASSQDLDRGRGYYGYTF. The CDR3 region has the DNA TGCGCCAGCAGCCAAGACCTCGATCGCGGCAGGGGTTACTATGGCTACACCTTC.

The chain carries TRBV7-9 and TRBJ2-7; D is possibly TRBD1 (5 bases). The V gene lost 1 base and the J gene lost 4 bases, with 14 bases spanning the gap. This CDR3 is 15 amino acids long. Per the germline V gene, CDR1 is SEHNR and CDR2 is FQNEAQ (reference sequence). The CDR3 DNA is TGTGCCAGCAGCTTAGAAGGGGCCTTCCGATACGAGCAGTACTTC. It yields the protein CASSLEGAFRYEQYF.

The chain joins TRBV9 to TRBJ2-7; tentative D call: TRBD2 (5 bases). From germline, CDR1 is SGDLS and CDR2 YYNGEE. V was trimmed by 7 bases and J by 2 bases, leaving 16 bases between them. CDR3 length: 14 residues. The CDR3 region is CASGGAEPAYEQYF. The CDR3 region has the DNA TGTGCCAGCGGCGGAGCGGAGCCTGCCTACGAGCAGTACTTC.